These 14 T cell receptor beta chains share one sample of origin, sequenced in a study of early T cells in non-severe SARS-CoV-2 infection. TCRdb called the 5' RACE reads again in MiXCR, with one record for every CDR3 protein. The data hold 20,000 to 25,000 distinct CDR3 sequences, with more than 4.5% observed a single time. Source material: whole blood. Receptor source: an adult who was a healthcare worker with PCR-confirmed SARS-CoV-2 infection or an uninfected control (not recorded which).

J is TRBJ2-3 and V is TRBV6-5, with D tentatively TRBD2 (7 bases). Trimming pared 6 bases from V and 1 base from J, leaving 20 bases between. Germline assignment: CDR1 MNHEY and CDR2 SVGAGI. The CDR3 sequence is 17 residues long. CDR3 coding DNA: TGTGCCAGCAGCCTCGGACTAGTGGGGGCCGGCACAGATACGCAGTATTTT. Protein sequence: CASSLGLVGAGTDTQYF.

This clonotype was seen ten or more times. Written as DNA, the CDR3 is TGTGCCAGCAGCTTGGGCAGATATGGCTACACCTTC. It yields the protein CASSLGRYGYTF. This sequence joins TRBV5-6 and TRBJ1-2; no clear D gene. Germline V gene data show CDR1 as SGHDT and CDR2 as YYEEEE. V shed 0 bases and J shed 5 bases, with 5 bases lying between them. CDR3 length equals 12 residues.

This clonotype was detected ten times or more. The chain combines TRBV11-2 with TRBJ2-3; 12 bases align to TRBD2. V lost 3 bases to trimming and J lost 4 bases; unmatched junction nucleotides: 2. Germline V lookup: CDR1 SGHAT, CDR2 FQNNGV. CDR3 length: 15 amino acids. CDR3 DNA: TGTGCCAGCAGCTTCCTAGCGGGGGGGCCAGATACGCAGTATTTT. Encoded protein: CASSFLAGGPDTQYF.

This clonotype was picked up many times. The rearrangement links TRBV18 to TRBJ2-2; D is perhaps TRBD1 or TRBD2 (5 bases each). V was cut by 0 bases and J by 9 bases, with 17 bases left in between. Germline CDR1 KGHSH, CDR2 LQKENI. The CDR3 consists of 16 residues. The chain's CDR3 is CASSPPGTALTRELFF. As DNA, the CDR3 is TGTGCCAGCTCACCACCGGGGACGGCTCTTACCAGGGAGCTGTTTTTT.

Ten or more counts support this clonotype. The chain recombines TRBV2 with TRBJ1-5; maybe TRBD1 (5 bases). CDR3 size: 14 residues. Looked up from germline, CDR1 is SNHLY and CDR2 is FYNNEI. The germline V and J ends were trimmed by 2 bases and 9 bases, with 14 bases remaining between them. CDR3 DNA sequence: TGTGCCAGCAGTGAACAGGGAGAAATTTTGCCCCAGCATTTT. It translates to CASSEQGEILPQHF.

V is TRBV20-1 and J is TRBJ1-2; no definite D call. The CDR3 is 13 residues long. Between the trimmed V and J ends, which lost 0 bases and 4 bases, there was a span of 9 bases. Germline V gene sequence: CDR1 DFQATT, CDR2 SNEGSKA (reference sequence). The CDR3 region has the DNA TGCAGTGCTAGAGATCCCCTTGGCTATGGCTACACCTTC. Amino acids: CSARDPLGYGYTF.

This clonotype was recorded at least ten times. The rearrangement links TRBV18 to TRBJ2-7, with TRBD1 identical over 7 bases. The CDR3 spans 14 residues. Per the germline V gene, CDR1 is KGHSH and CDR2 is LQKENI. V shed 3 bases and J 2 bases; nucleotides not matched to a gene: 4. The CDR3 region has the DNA TGTGCCAGCTCACCCCAGGGGGACGCCTACGAGCAGTACTTC. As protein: CASSPQGDAYEQYF.

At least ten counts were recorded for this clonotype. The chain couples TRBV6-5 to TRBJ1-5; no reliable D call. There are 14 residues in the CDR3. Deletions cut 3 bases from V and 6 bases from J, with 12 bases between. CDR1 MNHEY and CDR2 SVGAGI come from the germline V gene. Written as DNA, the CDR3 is TGTGCCAGCAGTTATCGCGGAGTCTCTCAGCCCCAGCATTTT. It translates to CASSYRGVSQPQHF.

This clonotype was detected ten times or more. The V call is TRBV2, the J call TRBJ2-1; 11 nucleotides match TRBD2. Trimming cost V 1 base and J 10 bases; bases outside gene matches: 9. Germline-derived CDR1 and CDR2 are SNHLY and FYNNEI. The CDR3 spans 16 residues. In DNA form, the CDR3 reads TGTGCCAGCAGTGAAGAACTAGCGGGAGCGGCCGGCGAGCAGTTCTTC. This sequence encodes CASSEELAGAAGEQFF.

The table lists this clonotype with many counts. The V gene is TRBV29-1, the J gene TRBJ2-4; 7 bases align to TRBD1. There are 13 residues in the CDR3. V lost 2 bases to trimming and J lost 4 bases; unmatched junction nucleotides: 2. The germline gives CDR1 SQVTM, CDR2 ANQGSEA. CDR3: CSVEQGQKNIQYF. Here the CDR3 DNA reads TGCAGCGTTGAACAGGGACAGAAAAACATTCAGTACTTC.

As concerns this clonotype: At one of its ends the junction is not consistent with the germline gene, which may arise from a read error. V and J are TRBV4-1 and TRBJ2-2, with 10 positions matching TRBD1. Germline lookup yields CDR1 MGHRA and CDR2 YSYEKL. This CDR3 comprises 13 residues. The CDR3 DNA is TGCGCCTCGGGACAGGGGAACGCCGGGGAGCTGTTTTTT. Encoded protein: CASGQGNAGELFF.

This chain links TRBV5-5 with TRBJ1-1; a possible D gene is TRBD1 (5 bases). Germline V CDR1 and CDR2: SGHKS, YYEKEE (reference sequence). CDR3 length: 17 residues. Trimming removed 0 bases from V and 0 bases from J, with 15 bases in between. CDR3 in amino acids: CASSLVSLKDMNTEAFF. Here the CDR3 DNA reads TGTGCCAGCAGCTTGGTTTCACTAAAGGACATGAACACTGAAGCTTTCTTT.

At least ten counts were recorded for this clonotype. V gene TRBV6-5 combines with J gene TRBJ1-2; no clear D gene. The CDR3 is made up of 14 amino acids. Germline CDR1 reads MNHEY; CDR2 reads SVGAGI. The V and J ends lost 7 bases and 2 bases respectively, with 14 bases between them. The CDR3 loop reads CASTDRAVNYGYTF. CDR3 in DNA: TGTGCCAGCACCGACCGGGCAGTGAACTATGGCTACACCTTC.

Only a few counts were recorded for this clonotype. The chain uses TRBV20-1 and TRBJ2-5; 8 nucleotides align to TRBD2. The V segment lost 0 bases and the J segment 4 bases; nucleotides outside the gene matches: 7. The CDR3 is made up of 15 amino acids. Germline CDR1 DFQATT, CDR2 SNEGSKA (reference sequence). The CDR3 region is CSARDPSGSGETQYF. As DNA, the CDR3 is TGCAGTGCTAGAGATCCGAGCGGGAGCGGAGAGACCCAGTACTTC.